This T cell receptor (beta chain) is from a study of cytomegalovirus exposure and HLA in healthy donors. PCR amplification relied on 60 Vbeta primers (plus 13 Jbeta primers). Generated by immunoSEQ multiplex PCR, the TCRdb table keeps only in-frame clones and is missing some. Of 90,000 to 150,000 clones in the sample, approximately 75% are singletons; the top ten hold around 5%. Trimming removed 4 bases at V and 7 bases at J, with 18 bases between. The CDR3 is 15 amino acids. Per the germline V gene, CDR1 is SGHDT and CDR2 is YYEEEE. Sequencing used PBMCs. The V call is TRBV5-6, the J call TRBJ2-1; D may be TRBD2 (6 bases). This sequence was found in a man in his forties or fifties in good health and CMV-seropositive. CDR3 amino acids: CASSGSRRVGNEQFF. DNA for the CDR3: TGTGCCAGCAGCGGTTCAAGGAGGGTTGGGAATGAGCAGTTCTTC.